Listed below are T cell receptor beta chains from one sample, sequenced in a study of T-cell memory formation after mild COVID-19. TCRdb re-analysed the 5' RACE reads in MiXCR, keeping a single row per CDR3 protein. The repertoire consists of approximately 270,000 distinct CDR3 sequences, with about 16% occurring once and the leading ten covering roughly 25%. The sequenced material came from PBMCs or a T cell subset sorted from them (not recorded which). The receptors shown here come from a man younger than 35 who had mild COVID-19 (a few samples of this study predate the infection). Cell type and time point are not known. The CDR3 runs from the conserved cysteine through the conserved F or W. Fields, in order: CDR3 DNA, CDR3 protein, V gene, clone size, J gene, D gene. The D gene is left open where the match is weak. The size entry is marked missing in some rows and otherwise reads once, few, many or a size class.

TGCGCCAGCAGCCAAGACGGAGTCACTCAGCCCCAGCATTTT | CASSQDGVTQPQHF | TRBV5-1 | few | TRBJ1-5 | .
TGCGCCAGCAGCCAGGTGGGACACCTTAACACTGAAGCTTTCTTT | CASSQVGHLNTEAFF | TRBV4-1 | . | TRBJ1-1 | .
TGCGCCAGCAGCTTGGGCCCCAACACCGGGGAGCTGTTTTTT | CASSLGPNTGELFF | TRBV5-1 | many | TRBJ2-2 | .
TGCGCCAGCAGCCGGATTACTAGCGGGGGGGCTGGTGAGCAGTTCTTC | CASSRITSGGAGEQFF | TRBV5-1 | many | TRBJ2-1 | TRBD2
TGCGCCAGCAGCTTCATCTCGCGGGGGGAATCAGATACGCAGTATTTT | CASSFISRGESDTQYF | TRBV5-1 | . | TRBJ2-3 | TRBD2
TGTGCCAGCAGCTTAGCGCACCGGGACAGGGAGGGGGAGACCCAGTACTTC | CASSLAHRDREGETQYF | TRBV7-6 | . | TRBJ2-5 | TRBD1
TGTGCCATCAGTGATTCTGGACAGGGCAATCAGCCCCAGCATTTT | CAISDSGQGNQPQHF | TRBV10-3 | . | TRBJ1-5 | TRBD1
TGTGCCAGCAGTTTTGGCTTATGGAACACTGAAGCTTTCTTT | CASSFGLWNTEAFF | TRBV6-5 | . | TRBJ1-1 | .
TGTGCCAGCAGCAAGGCAGTCCAAGAGACCCAGTACTTC | CASSKAVQETQYF | TRBV21-1 | . | TRBJ2-5 | .
TGTGCCAGCGGACGGAGGGGGGCTGGCACAGATACGCAGTATTTT | CASGRRGAGTDTQYF | TRBV28 | . | TRBJ2-3 | .
TGTGCCAGCAGCCCTTTATATTCCAGACAGCCAGATACGCAGTATTTT | CASSPLYSRQPDTQYF | TRBV7-2 | . | TRBJ2-3 | .
TGCGCCAGCAGCCTGTGGGACAGGGGAACCTACGAGCAGTACTTC | CASSLWDRGTYEQYF | TRBV5-1 | . | TRBJ2-7 | TRBD1
TGTGCTACCGGACAGGGGAATGAGCAGTTCTTC | CATGQGNEQFF | TRBV12-5 | . | TRBJ2-1 | TRBD1
TGTGCCAGCAGTTCCCCGGGACTAGCGGACCGGGGGCTCTTC | CASSSPGLADRGLF | TRBV28 | few | TRBJ2-1 | TRBD2
TGCGCCAGCAGCCAAGGGGCGCAGGGTAACTCACCCCTCCACTTT | CASSQGAQGNSPLHF | TRBV4-3 | . | TRBJ1-6 | .
TGTGCCAGCAGCTCGGATCAGCGTGGTGATACGCAGTATTTT | CASSSDQRGDTQYF | TRBV7-9 | few | TRBJ2-3 | .
TGTGCCAGCAGTTTACAGATAGATACGCAGTATTTT | CASSLQIDTQYF | TRBV12-3/TRBV12-4 | few | TRBJ2-3 | .
TGTGCCAGCAGTGAATCGGGGGCGGGAAACACCATATATTTT | CASSESGAGNTIYF | TRBV25-1 | . | TRBJ1-3 | .